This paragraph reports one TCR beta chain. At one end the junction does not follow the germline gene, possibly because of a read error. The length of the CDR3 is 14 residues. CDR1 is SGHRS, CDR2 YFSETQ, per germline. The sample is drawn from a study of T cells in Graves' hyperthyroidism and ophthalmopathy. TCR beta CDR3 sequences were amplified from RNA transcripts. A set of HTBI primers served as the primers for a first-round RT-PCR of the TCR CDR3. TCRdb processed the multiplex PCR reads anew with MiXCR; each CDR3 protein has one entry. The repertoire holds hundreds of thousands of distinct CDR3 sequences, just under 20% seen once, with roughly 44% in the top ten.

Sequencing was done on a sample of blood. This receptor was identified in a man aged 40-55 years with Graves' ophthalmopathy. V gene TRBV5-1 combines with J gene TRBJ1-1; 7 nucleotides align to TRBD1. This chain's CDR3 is CASREGAAVTEALF. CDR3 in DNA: TGCGCCAGTCGTGAGGGGGCGGCGGTCACTGAAGCTCTCTTT.